This T cell receptor (beta chain) was sequenced during a study of blood T cells in healthy people across ages. CDR1 is SGHKS and CDR2 is YYEKEE in the germline V gene (reference sequence). Trimming cost V 1 base and J 6 bases; bases outside gene matches: 4. The CDR3 is 14 amino acids. A J-beta primer mix and a sample-barcoded 5' primer were used in a second PCR of roughly 7 to 12 cycles. The yield of each sample was at least 2.5 million CDR3-containing paired-end reads. TCRdb re-called the 5' RACE reads through MiXCR, storing one row per CDR3 protein. The sample carries hundreds of thousands of distinct CDR3 sequences, about 52% recorded once.

The sample was blood. This chain connects TRBV5-5 to TRBJ1-2; 9 nucleotides line up with TRBD1. This TCR was recovered from a woman between 55 and 75 years old in good health. The DNA of the CDR3 is TGTGCCAGCAGCTTGTCGAACAGGGGGCATGGCTACACCTTC. Translation gives CASSLSNRGHGYTF.